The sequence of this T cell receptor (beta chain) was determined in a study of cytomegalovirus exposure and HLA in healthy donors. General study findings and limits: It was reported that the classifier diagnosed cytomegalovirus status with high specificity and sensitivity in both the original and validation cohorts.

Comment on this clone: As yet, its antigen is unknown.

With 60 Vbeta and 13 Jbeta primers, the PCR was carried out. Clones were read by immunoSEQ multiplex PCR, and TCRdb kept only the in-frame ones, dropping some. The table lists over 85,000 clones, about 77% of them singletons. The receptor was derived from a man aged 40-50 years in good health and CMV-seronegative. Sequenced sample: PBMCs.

This CDR3 is CASSSRTGGAGQPQHF. In nucleotides, the CDR3 is TGTGCCAGCAGCTCCCGGACAGGGGGCGCGGGTCAGCCCCAGCATTTT. The chain combines TRBV7-8 with TRBJ1-5, with TRBD1 matching over 11 bases. Per germline, CDR1 SGHVS and CDR2 FQNEAQ. CDR3 size: 16 residues. V trimming: 4 bases; J trimming: 6 bases; junction bases outside the gene matches: 8.